These 5 T cell receptor beta chains came from one sample sequenced in a study of T-cell reconstitution after alpha-beta-depleted transplantation in children. As it was prepared, the TCRbeta library received unique molecular identifiers. TCRdb passed the PCR reads through MiXCR, listing each CDR3 protein once. This table has approximately 510,000 distinct CDR3 sequences, around 16% appearing once. The sequencing here drew on PBMCs from the stem cell graft donor, taken from the stem cell graft. The receptors originated from a human donor who donated a stem cell graft to a child with acute lymphoblastic leukemia.

This clonotype appeared a few times. The rearrangement joins TRBV20-1 to TRBJ2-3; weak D call: TRBD2 (6 bases). The CDR3 consists of 13 residues. The V and J ends lost 2 bases and 2 bases respectively, with 8 bases between them. Germline CDR1 and CDR2: DFQATT and SNEGSKA (reference sequence). CDR3 DNA sequence: TGCAGTGCTAGACGCGGGGCCACAGATACGCAGTATTTT. Its protein is CSARRGATDTQYF.

This clonotype came up a few times. This chain connects TRBV20-1 to TRBJ2-6; no clear D gene. Trimming shortened V by 6 bases and J by 3 bases, and 9 bases separated the two germline ends. This CDR3 has 13 residues. Looked up from germline, CDR1 is DFQATT and CDR2 is SNEGSKA (reference sequence). The CDR3 spells CSAAPFGANVLTF. The CDR3 coding sequence is TGCAGTGCGGCGCCCTTTGGGGCCAACGTCCTGACTTTC.

In its sample, this clonotype was seen a few times. CDR3 nucleotides: TGTGCCAGCAGCCAAGATCGGTCAGGCTGGGAGTACTTC. It yields the protein CASSQDRSGWEYF. The rearrangement joins TRBV3-1 to TRBJ2-4, with D unresolved. Looked up from germline, CDR1 is LGHDT and CDR2 is YNNKEL (reference sequence). The V gene lost 0 bases and the J gene lost 14 bases, with 14 bases spanning the gap. The CDR3 covers 13 residues.

This clonotype was found a few times. The rearrangement links TRBV12-3 or TRBV12-4 to TRBJ1-2; D perhaps matches TRBD1 (5 bases). This CDR3 spans 13 amino acids. V was trimmed by 8 bases and J by 6 bases, leaving 16 bases between them. Here the CDR3 DNA reads TGTGCCAGCCTCGGGCAGGGAGTGAATGGCTACACCTTC. Translated, it gives CASLGQGVNGYTF.

This chain joins TRBV5-1 and TRBJ2-6; 10 positions match TRBD1. This CDR3 has 18 residues. J lost 0 bases, V lost 4 bases, and 7 bases had no gene match. Germline-derived CDR1 and CDR2 are SGHRS and YFSETQ. In DNA, the CDR3 is TGCGCCAGCAGCCGCCGGGACAGGGGAGGCTCTGGGGCCAACGTCCTGACTTTC. Translating gives CASSRRDRGGSGANVLTF.